A selection of T cell receptor beta chains follows, all from one sample in a study of graft-versus-host responses after intestinal transplantation. TCRdb's table, derived via immunoSEQ multiplex PCR, lists solely in-frame clones and lacks some. The repertoire holds around 90,000 clones, with around 93% as singletons. Which antigens these TCRs recognize remains unknown. Here the sequenced sample was unstimulated CD8+ T cells sorted from spleen or lymph node cells, taken before transplant. The receptors stem from a human donor who was the organ donor for an intestinal transplant. The CDR3 runs from the conserved cysteine through the conserved F or W. The D gene is left open where the match is weak. Expanded clones are given a class, and other clones once, few, many or no size at all.

D gene: NA
clone size: NA
V gene: TRBV2
CDR3 length: 16
J gene: TRBJ1-6
CDR3 DNA: TGTGCCAGCAGTGACAGGGAGGGACCTTATAATTCACCCCTCCACTTT
CDR3 protein: CASSDREGPYNSPLHF

D gene: TRBD2
clone size: NA
V gene: TRBV4-2
CDR3 length: 17
J gene: TRBJ2-3
CDR3 DNA: TGTGCCAGCAGCCAAGAAATTCCTAGCGGTCCCACAGATACGCAGTATTTT
CDR3 protein: CASSQEIPSGPTDTQYF

D gene: NA
clone size: NA
V gene: TRBV11-2
CDR3 length: 15
J gene: TRBJ1-4
CDR3 DNA: TGTGCCAGCAGCTTTTACTACGGCGCGCCTGAAAAACTGTTTTTT
CDR3 protein: CASSFYYGAPEKLFF

D gene: NA
clone size: NA
V gene: TRBV9
CDR3 length: 13
J gene: TRBJ2-3
CDR3 DNA: TGTGCCAGCAGTTTGGGGACTACAGATACGCAGTATTTT
CDR3 protein: CASSLGTTDTQYF

D gene: TRBD1
clone size: NA
V gene: TRBV7-2
CDR3 length: 14
J gene: TRBJ1-1
CDR3 DNA: TGTGCCAGCAGCAGGGACAGGGGAAACACTGAAGCTTTCTTT
CDR3 protein: CASSRDRGNTEAFF

D gene: NA
clone size: NA
V gene: TRBV21-1
CDR3 length: 16
J gene: TRBJ1-1
CDR3 DNA: TGTGCCAGCAGCAAAGTGACACAGTGGCCGTGCACTGAAGCTTTCTTT
CDR3 protein: CASSKVTQWPCTEAFF

D gene: TRBD2
clone size: NA
V gene: TRBV7-9
CDR3 length: 14
J gene: TRBJ2-2
CDR3 DNA: TGTGCCAGCCAGGGACTAGCGGGCACCGGGGAGCTGTTTTTT
CDR3 protein: CASQGLAGTGELFF

D gene: NA
clone size: NA
V gene: TRBV28
CDR3 length: 13
J gene: TRBJ2-7
CDR3 DNA: TGTGCCAGCAGTCCAGACGGAGCTTACGAGCAGTACTTC
CDR3 protein: CASSPDGAYEQYF

D gene: NA
clone size: NA
V gene: TRBV11-2
CDR3 length: 16
J gene: TRBJ1-2
CDR3 DNA: TGTGCCAGCAGCTTACCGGTTGGCAGGGGAGTTGATGGCTACACCTTC
CDR3 protein: CASSLPVGRGVDGYTF

D gene: TRBD2
clone size: NA
V gene: TRBV5-1
CDR3 length: 19
J gene: TRBJ2-5
CDR3 DNA: TGCGCCAGCAGCCCAACCGGGACTAGCGGGGGCACGACTAAGAGAACCCAGTACTTC
CDR3 protein: CASSPTGTSGGTTKRTQYF

D gene: TRBD2
clone size: once
V gene: TRBV4-1
CDR3 length: 14
J gene: TRBJ2-7
CDR3 DNA: TGCGCCAGCAGCCCGGGAGGGGGGTTGGGCGAGCAGTACTTC
CDR3 protein: CASSPGGGLGEQYF

D gene: TRBD1
clone size: NA
V gene: TRBV7-8
CDR3 length: 15
J gene: TRBJ1-5
CDR3 DNA: TGTGCCAGCAGCTGGGACAGGGAGAATCGACAGCCCCAGCATTTT
CDR3 protein: CASSWDRENRQPQHF

D gene: TRBD1
clone size: once
V gene: TRBV18
CDR3 length: 16
J gene: TRBJ1-5
CDR3 DNA: TGTGCCAGCTCGCCTGGGACAGATGGGGCTAATCAGCCCCAGCATTTT
CDR3 protein: CASSPGTDGANQPQHF

D gene: NA
clone size: once
V gene: TRBV7-7
CDR3 length: 15
J gene: TRBJ2-1
CDR3 DNA: TGTGCTAGCAGCTTAGGGGAGGTGAAGTGGAATGAGCAGTTCTTC
CDR3 protein: CASSLGEVKWNEQFF

D gene: NA
clone size: NA
V gene: TRBV28
CDR3 length: 16
J gene: TRBJ1-5
CDR3 DNA: TGTGCCAGCAGTTTAAGTGTGGCAGGGTGGAATCAGCCCCAGCATTTT
CDR3 protein: CASSLSVAGWNQPQHF

D gene: NA
clone size: once
V gene: TRBV15
CDR3 length: 16
J gene: TRBJ2-2
CDR3 DNA: TGTGCCACCAGCAGAGGGAGGGAGAGGGACACCGGGGAGCTGTTTTTT
CDR3 protein: CATSRGRERDTGELFF

D gene: NA
clone size: NA
V gene: TRBV28
CDR3 length: 14
J gene: TRBJ1-4
CDR3 DNA: TGTGCCAGCAGTAGACAGATGAGTCAGAGAAAACTGTTTTTT
CDR3 protein: CASSRQMSQRKLFF

D gene: NA
clone size: NA
V gene: TRBV29-1
CDR3 length: 11
J gene: TRBJ1-1
CDR3 DNA: TGCAGCCCGGAGAAAAACACTGAAGCTTTCTTT
CDR3 protein: CSPEKNTEAFF

D gene: NA
clone size: NA
V gene: TRBV18
CDR3 length: 13
J gene: TRBJ1-2
CDR3 DNA: TGTGCCAGCTCACCAACAGGGTCCTATGGCTACACCTTC
CDR3 protein: CASSPTGSYGYTF

D gene: TRBD1
clone size: NA
V gene: TRBV4-1
CDR3 length: 18
J gene: TRBJ2-1
CDR3 DNA: TGCGCCAGCAGCCAATCTCGAGGGACAGGGAAACTCTACAATGAGCAGTTCTTC
CDR3 protein: CASSQSRGTGKLYNEQFF

D gene: NA
clone size: NA
V gene: TRBV2
CDR3 length: 16
J gene: TRBJ2-7
CDR3 DNA: TGTGCCAGCAGTCTCCGGGACTCTGTATCCCCATACGAGCAGTACTTC
CDR3 protein: CASSLRDSVSPYEQYF

D gene: NA
clone size: NA
V gene: TRBV30
CDR3 length: 14
J gene: TRBJ2-3
CDR3 DNA: TGTGCCTGGAGTGTCGCGGGCTCCACAGATACGCAGTATTTT
CDR3 protein: CAWSVAGSTDTQYF